The 4 T cell receptor beta chains in this list originate from one sample, sequenced in a study of esophageal squamous cell carcinoma under preoperative chemotherapy. Time point of the sample: after preoperative PTX-NDP chemotherapy. One entry per CDR3 protein results from TCRdb running MiXCR on the PCR reads. Seen here are 30,000 to 35,000 distinct CDR3 sequences, less than 65% observed once, and the top ten hold 23%. Collection took place from a patient given preoperative chemotherapy. The receptors were gathered from a human donor with esophageal squamous cell carcinoma. The donor label of this sample is uncertain.

This chain links TRBV7-9 with TRBJ2-3; D might be TRBD2 (6 bases). CDR1 and CDR2 from the germline V gene are SEHNR and FQNEAQ (reference sequence). The CDR3 covers 15 residues. Trimming left V 5 bases short and J 9 bases short, with 21 bases between. The CDR3 is CASSAGLPAKNTQYF. The DNA for the CDR3 is TGTGCCAGCAGCGCGGGGCTGCCCGCCAAGAACACGCAGTATTTT. The entire variable domain, with the rest obtained from reference TRBV7-9 and TRBJ2-3, is as follows: DTGVSQNPRHKITKRGQNVTFRCDPISEHNRLYWYRQTLGQGPEFLTYFQNEAQLEKSRLLSDRFSAERPKGSFSTLEIQRTEQGDSAMYLCASSAGLPAKNTQYFGPGTRLTVL.

In its sample, this clonotype was seen many times. This chain connects TRBV5-4 to TRBJ2-5, with D possibly matching TRBD1 (5 bases). The CDR3 has 13 amino acids. Germline V lookup: CDR1 SGHNT, CDR2 YYREEE (reference sequence). The V and J ends lost 4 bases and 1 base respectively, with 8 bases between them. Here the CDR3 reads CASSKTAQETQYF. CDR3 nucleotide sequence: TGTGCCAGCAGCAAGACAGCCCAAGAGACCCAGTACTTC. The whole variable domain, remainder taken from reference TRBV5-4 and TRBJ2-5, is ETGVTQSPTHLIKTRGQQVTLRCSSQSGHNTVSWYQQALGQGPQFIFQYYREEENGRGNFPPRFSGLQFPNYSSELNVNALELDDSALYLCASSKTAQETQYFGPGTRLLVL.

This clonotype was seen once. The junction departs from the called germline gene at one end, perhaps through a read error. J is TRBJ2-2 and V is TRBV7-2, with D possibly matching TRBD1 (6 bases). Germline CDR1 is SGHTA and CDR2 is FQGNSA. The CDR3 covers 17 residues. The CDR3 bases are TGTGCCAGCAGCTTGGGGGCCGGGACCCTAAACTCAGGGACGCTGTATTTT. Its translation is CASSLGAGTLNSGTLYF.

Note on this clonotype: The junction departs from the called germline gene at one end, perhaps through a read error. V usage is TRBV7-6 and J usage is TRBJ2-2; TRBD1 agrees at 7 bases. The CDR3 is made up of 15 amino acids. Germline CDR1 and CDR2: SGHVS and FNYEAQ. CDR3 sequence: CASSIGTDSTDTLYF. The CDR3 DNA reads as TGTGCCAGCTCTATCGGGACAGATAGCACCGATACGCTGTATTTT.